This T cell receptor beta chain was sequenced in a study of blood T cell repertoires in COVID-19 (dated by TCRdb to 2018 to 2021). Regarding the complete study: The collaborator samples originated in the United States, Italy and Spain and spanned the acute and convalescent phases of COVID-19. Subjects who had been exposed to COVID-19, were actively infected with it, or had recovered from it provided the deeply sampled blood TCRbeta repertoires that made up the dataset. Sample metadata almost always included a de-identified subject ID, COVID-19 status, age in years and sex. The repertoires were released in a freely available public database intended as a resource for research on the immune response to SARS-CoV-2. The prospective study material was composed of cDNA or gDNA derived from T cells, B-cell-depleted T cells, or PBMCs. The samples were drawn from the first 160 participants of the ongoing ImmuneRACE study and from 950 to 1,500 subjects provided by 6 global collaborators. Where available, HLA class I and class II types were obtained from metadata supplied by the sample provider rather than from assay-based typing.

The immunoSEQ Assay, a bias-controlled multiplex PCR, was used to amplify TCRbeta CDR3 regions from genomic DNA. Processing in the source paper ran as follows. The number of nucleated cells in each sample was estimated from the amplification of reference gene primers within the assay. To quantify the absolute abundance of each unique TCRbeta CDR3 rearrangement, sequence reads were collapsed and filtered. For each sample, productive Simpson clonality was calculated by taking the square root of Simpson's diversity index across productive rearrangements. TCRdb obtained this table from immuneACCESS and retained in-frame rearrangements with V and J assigned. These tables miss some clones; where compared with another copy, unresolved V genes account for less than half of the shortfall, and the remainder is unexplained. Clone size and V and J calls were adopted from that table, with D and trimming inferred from the DNA. Recorded for this sample are about 200,000 clones; around nine tenths of them occurred a single time. The ten largest clones take up around 4.8% of the sample.

The collaborating institutions used their own protocols to collect whole blood in K2EDTA tubes. For TCRbeta analysis, collaborators shipped samples as frozen whole blood, isolated PBMCs, or DNA extracted from either of those sample types. Points the paper makes about the study in general: The quantity of clinical and demographic metadata differed by source and by participant and was supplied without curation.

The CDR3 sequence holds 15 residues, the cysteine and phenylalanine included. Only the CDR3 part of the read is kept: 45 bases, read in frame from the first base. As encoded in the germline V gene, CDR1 is MGHDK while CDR2 is SYGVNS. V and J are truncated by 1 base and 0 bases respectively, leaving an intervening sequence of 9 bases. On this clone itself: Its antigen target is currently unknown. No clone much larger than this one lies a single base away; base qualities are absent.

Sequences were obtained from peripheral blood. The receptor chain draws on TRBV25-1 and TRBJ1-1; the D segment could be TRBD1, given 5 matching bases. The sequence came from a woman between 40 and 50 years old with acute or convalescent COVID-19. The DNA is as follows: TGTGCCAGCAGTGAATTGGACACCCTGAACACTGAAGCTTTCTTT. Translated, this is CASSELDTLNTEAFF.